A single sample gave rise to the 5 T cell receptor beta chains below, sequenced in a study of T cells in Graves' hyperthyroidism and ophthalmopathy. TCR beta CDR3 regions were amplified from RNA. In the first-round RT-PCR of the TCR CDR3, the HTBI primer set was used. Via MiXCR, TCRdb re-called the multiplex PCR reads, giving one row per CDR3 protein. Here the sample spans under 500,000 distinct CDR3 sequences, about 14% being singletons. Sequencing was carried out using blood. Receptor source: a man between 45 and 60 years old with Graves' ophthalmopathy.

The rearrangement joins TRBV4-3 to TRBJ2-7, with 10 bases lining up with TRBD2. The CDR3 spans 15 residues. Germline loops: CDR1 LGHNA, CDR2 YSLEER. V lost 4 bases and J lost 6; bases outside the gene matches: 9. The CDR3 nucleotides are TGCGCCAGCAGCCCGTCGGCTAGCGGGAGTGTCGAGCAGTACTTC. It translates to CASSPSASGSVEQYF.

This clonotype was observed at least ten times. The rearrangement uses TRBV4-1 and TRBJ2-1; a weak D match, TRBD1 (6 bases). Germline V CDR1 and CDR2: MGHRA, YSYEKL. The V and J ends lost 2 bases and 0 bases respectively, with 8 bases between them. The CDR3 contains 15 residues. The CDR3 coding sequence is TGCGCCAGCAGCCAAAGGGGGAGCTCCTACAATGAGCAGTTCTTC. Encoded protein: CASSQRGSSYNEQFF.

This clonotype was detected only a few times. The chain is built from TRBV6-6 and TRBJ2-1; 9 bases match TRBD2. Germline V gene lookup returns CDR1 MNHNY and CDR2 SVGAGI (reference sequence). The CDR3 extends over 18 amino acids. V lost 3 bases, J lost 1 base, and 10 bases stayed unmatched. This CDR3 reads CASSYSSPAGGSYNEQFF. In DNA form, the CDR3 reads TGTGCCAGCAGTTATTCGTCCCCAGCGGGAGGATCCTACAATGAGCAGTTCTTC.

There are many counts of this clonotype. The chain joins TRBV20-1 to TRBJ1-2, with no clear D. The V end lost 5 bases, the J end lost 5 bases, and 9 bases lay between the germline ends. Germline values: CDR1 DFQATT, CDR2 SNEGSKA (reference sequence). There are 11 residues in the CDR3. The CDR3 sequence is CSARAGYGYTF. CDR3 sequence (DNA): TGCAGTGCTCGGGCGGGGTATGGCTACACCTTC.

In its sample, this clonotype was seen many times. The chain joins TRBV20-1 to TRBJ2-1; tentatively, D is TRBD2 (6 bases). The CDR3 sequence is 17 residues long. V was pared by 3 bases and J by 4 bases, with 22 bases between. CDR1 DFQATT and CDR2 SNEGSKA come from the germline V gene (reference sequence). The CDR3 loop reads CSARHRDASERYNEQFF. DNA for the CDR3: TGCAGTGCTAGGCACCGGGACGCTAGCGAGAGGTACAATGAGCAGTTCTTC.